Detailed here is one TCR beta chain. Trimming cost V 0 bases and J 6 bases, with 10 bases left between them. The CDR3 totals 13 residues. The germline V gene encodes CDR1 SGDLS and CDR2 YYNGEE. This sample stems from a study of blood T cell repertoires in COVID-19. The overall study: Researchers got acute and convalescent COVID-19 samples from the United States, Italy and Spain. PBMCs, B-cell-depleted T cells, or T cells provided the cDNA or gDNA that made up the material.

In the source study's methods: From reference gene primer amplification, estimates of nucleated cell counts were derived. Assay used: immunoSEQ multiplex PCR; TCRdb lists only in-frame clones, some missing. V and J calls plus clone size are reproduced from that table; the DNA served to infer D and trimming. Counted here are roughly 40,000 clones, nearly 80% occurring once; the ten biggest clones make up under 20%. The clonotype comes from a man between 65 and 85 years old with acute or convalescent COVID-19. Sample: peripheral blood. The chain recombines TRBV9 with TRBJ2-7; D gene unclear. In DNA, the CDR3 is TGTGCCAGCAGCGTAGGAAGACAAACCGAGCAGTACTTC. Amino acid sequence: CASSVGRQTEQYF.